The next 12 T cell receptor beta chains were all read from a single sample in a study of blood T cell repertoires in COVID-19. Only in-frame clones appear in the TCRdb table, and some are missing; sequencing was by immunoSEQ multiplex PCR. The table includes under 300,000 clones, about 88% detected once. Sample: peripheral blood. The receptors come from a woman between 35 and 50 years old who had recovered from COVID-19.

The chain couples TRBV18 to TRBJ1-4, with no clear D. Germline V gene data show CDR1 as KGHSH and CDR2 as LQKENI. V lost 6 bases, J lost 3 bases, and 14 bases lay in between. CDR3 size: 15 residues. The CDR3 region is CASSGVAASNEKLFF. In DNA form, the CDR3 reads TGTGCCAGCTCGGGAGTGGCAGCGTCTAATGAAAAACTGTTTTTT.

CDR3: CASSYETGNTEAFF. CDR3 nucleotides: TGCGCCAGCAGCTACGAAACGGGGAACACTGAAGCTTTCTTT. The rearrangement uses TRBV4-3 and TRBJ1-1; no definite D call. The CDR3 totals 14 residues. Germline V gene sequence: CDR1 LGHNA, CDR2 YSLEER. Deletions cut 5 bases from V and 1 base from J, with 11 bases between.

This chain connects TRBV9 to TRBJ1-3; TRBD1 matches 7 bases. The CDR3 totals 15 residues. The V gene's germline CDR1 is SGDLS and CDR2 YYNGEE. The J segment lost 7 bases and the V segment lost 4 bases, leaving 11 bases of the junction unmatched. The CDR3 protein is CASSPSGTAGNTIYF. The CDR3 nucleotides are TGTGCCAGCAGCCCCTCAGGGACAGCCGGGAACACCATATATTTT.

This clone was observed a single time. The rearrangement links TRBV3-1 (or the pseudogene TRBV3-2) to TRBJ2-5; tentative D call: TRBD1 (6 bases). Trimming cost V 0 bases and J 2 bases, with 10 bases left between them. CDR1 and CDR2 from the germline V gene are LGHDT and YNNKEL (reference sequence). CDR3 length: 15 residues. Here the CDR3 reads CASSQDRQVQETQYF. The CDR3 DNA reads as TGTGCCAGCAGCCAAGATAGACAGGTACAAGAGACCCAGTACTTC.

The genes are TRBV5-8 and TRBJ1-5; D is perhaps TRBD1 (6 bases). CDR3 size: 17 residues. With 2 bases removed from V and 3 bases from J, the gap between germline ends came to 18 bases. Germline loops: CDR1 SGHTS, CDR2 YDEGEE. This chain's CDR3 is CASSLQYPTGNNQPQHF. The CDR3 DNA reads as TGTGCCAGCAGCTTACAGTACCCCACAGGGAACAATCAGCCCCAGCATTTT. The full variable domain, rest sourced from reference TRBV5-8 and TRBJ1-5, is EAGVTQSPTHLIKTRGQQATLRCSPISGHTSVYWYQQALGLGLQFLLWYDEGEERNRGNFPPRFSGRQFPNYSSELNVNALELEDSALYLCASSLQYPTGNNQPQHFGDGTRLSIL.

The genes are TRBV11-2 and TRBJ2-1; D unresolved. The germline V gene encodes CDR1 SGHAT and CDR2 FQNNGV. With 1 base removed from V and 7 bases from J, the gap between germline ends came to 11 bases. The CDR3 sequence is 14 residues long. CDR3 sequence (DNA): TGTGCCAGCAGCTTAGGCAGGAATTCTAATGAGCAGTTCTTC. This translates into CASSLGRNSNEQFF.

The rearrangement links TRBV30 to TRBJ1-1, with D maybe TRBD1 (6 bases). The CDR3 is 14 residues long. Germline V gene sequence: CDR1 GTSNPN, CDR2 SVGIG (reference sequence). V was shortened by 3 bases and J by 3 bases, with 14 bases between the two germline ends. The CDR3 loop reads CAWRPGDWHTEAFF. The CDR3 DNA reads TGTGCCTGGAGGCCAGGGGATTGGCACACTGAAGCTTTCTTT.

CDR3 DNA sequence: TGTGCCAGCAGCTCCCAGGGTAACCAAGAGACCCAGTACTTC. It yields the protein CASSSQGNQETQYF. This chain links TRBV7-6 with TRBJ2-5; D might be TRBD1 (5 bases). V was pared by 4 bases and J by 0 bases, with 9 bases between. CDR1 and CDR2 (germline): SGHVS, FNYEAQ. CDR3 length: 14 amino acids.

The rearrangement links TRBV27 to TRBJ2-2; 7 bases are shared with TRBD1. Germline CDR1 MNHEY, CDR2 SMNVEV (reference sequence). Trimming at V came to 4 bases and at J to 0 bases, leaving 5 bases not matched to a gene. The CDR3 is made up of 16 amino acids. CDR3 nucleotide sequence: TGTGCCAGCAGTTCACATGGGACAGCGAACACCGGGGAGCTGTTTTTT. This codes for CASSSHGTANTGELFF.

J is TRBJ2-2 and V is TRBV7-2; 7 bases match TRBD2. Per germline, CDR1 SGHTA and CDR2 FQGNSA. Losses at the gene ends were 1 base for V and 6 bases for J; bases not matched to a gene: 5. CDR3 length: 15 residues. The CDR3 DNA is TGTGCCAGCAGCTTAGATAGTCGGGGGGCCGGGGAGCTGTTTTTT. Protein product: CASSLDSRGAGELFF.

The CDR3 loop is CASSLGLAGGVHEQFF. The CDR3 coding sequence is TGTGCCAGCAGCCTGGGACTAGCGGGGGGTGTCCATGAGCAGTTCTTC. The V call is TRBV7-9, the J call TRBJ2-1, with 15 bases identical to TRBD2. Trimming took 5 bases from V and 8 from J; bases not matched to a gene: 7. The CDR3 spans 16 residues. Per the germline V gene, CDR1 is SEHNR and CDR2 is FQNEAQ (reference sequence).

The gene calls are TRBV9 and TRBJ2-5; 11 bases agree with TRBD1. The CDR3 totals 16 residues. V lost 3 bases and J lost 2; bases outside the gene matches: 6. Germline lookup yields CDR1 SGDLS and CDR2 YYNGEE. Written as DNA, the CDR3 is TGTGCCAGCAGCGCAGGACAGGGGGCACTACAAGAGACCCAGTACTTC. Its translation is CASSAGQGALQETQYF.